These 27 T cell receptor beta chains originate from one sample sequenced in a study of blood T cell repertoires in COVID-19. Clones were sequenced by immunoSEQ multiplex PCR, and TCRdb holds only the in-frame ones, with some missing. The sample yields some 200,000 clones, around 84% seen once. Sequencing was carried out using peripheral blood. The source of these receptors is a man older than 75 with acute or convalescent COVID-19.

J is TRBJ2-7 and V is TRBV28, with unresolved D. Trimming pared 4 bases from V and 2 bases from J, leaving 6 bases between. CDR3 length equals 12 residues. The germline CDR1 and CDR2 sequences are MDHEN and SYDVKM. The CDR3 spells CASSSFPYEQYF. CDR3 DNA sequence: TGTGCCAGCAGTTCATTTCCCTACGAGCAGTACTTC.

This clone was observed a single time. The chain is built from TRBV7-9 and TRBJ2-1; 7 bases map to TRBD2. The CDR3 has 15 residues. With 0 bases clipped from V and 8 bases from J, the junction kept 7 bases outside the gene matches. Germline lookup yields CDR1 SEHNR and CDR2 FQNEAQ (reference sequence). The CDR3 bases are TGTGCCAGCAGCTTAGCGCCGTCTAGCGGCTATGAGCAGTTCTTC. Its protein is CASSLAPSSGYEQFF.

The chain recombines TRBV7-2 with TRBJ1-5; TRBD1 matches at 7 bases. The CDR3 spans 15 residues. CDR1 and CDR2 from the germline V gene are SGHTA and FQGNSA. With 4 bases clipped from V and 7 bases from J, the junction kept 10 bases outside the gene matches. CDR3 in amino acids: CASSYTGDWLQPQHF. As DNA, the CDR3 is TGTGCCAGCAGCTATACAGGGGACTGGTTACAGCCCCAGCATTTT.

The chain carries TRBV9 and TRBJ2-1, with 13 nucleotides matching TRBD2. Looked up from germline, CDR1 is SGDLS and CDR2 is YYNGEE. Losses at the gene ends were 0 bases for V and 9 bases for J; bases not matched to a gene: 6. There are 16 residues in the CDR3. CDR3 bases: TGTGCCAGCAGCGTAGTCGGACTAGCGGGAGATTCTGAGCAGTTCTTC. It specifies CASSVVGLAGDSEQFF.

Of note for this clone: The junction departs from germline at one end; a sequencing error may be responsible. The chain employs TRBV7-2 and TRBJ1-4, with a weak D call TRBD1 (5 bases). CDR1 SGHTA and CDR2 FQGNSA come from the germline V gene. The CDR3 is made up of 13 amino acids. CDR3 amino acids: CASSFRGSDRLVF. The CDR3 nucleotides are TGTGCCAGCAGCTTTAGGGGCTCCGATCGGCTCGTTTTT.

Here the CDR3 reads CASSPRLREQYF. CDR3 nucleotides: TGTGCCAGCAGTCCACGACTGAGGGAGCAGTACTTC. The V call is TRBV28, the J call TRBJ2-7; D ambiguous. The ends were cut back, 5 bases at V and 7 bases at J, with 12 bases in the middle. CDR3 size: 12 residues. Germline V CDR1 and CDR2: MDHEN, SYDVKM.

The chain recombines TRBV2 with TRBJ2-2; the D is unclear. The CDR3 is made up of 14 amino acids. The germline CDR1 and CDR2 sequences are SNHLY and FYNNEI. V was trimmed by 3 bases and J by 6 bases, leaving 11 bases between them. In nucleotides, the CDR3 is TGTGCCAGCAGTGATCCGCCCCCGGCCGGGGAGCTGTTTTTT. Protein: CASSDPPPAGELFF. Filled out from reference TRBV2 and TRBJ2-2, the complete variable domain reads EPEVTQTPSHQVTQMGQEVILRCVPISNHLYFYWYRQILGQKVEFLVSFYNNEISEKSEIFDDQFSVERPDGSNFTLKIRSTKLEDSAMYFCASSDPPPAGELFFGEGSRLTVL.

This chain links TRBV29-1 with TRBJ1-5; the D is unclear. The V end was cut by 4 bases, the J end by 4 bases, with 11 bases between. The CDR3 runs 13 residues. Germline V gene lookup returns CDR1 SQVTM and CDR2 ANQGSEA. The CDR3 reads CSVGNGKNQPQHF. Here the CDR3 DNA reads TGCAGCGTTGGTAACGGGAAGAATCAGCCCCAGCATTTT.

CDR3 amino acids: CASSLGTANYGYTF. DNA for the CDR3: TGTGCCAGCAGCTTAGGCACAGCTAACTATGGCTACACCTTC. The V gene is TRBV7-3, the J gene TRBJ1-2; D not certain. Trimming stripped 2 bases from V and 0 bases from J, with 7 bases between. The germline gives CDR1 SGHTA, CDR2 FQGTGA. The length of the CDR3 is 14 residues. Supplemented by reference TRBV7-3 and TRBJ1-2, the full variable domain reads GAGVSQTPSNKVTEKGKYVELRCDPISGHTALYWYRQSLGQGPEFLIYFQGTGAADDSGLPNDRFFAVRPEGSVSTLKIQRTERGDSAVYLCASSLGTANYGYTFGSGTRLTVV.

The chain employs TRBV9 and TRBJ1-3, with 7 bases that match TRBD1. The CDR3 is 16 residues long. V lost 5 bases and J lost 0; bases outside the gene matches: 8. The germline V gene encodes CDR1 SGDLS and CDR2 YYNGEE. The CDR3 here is CASRRTGQASGNTIYF. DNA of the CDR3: TGTGCCAGCAGGCGGACAGGCCAAGCCTCTGGAAACACCATATATTTT.

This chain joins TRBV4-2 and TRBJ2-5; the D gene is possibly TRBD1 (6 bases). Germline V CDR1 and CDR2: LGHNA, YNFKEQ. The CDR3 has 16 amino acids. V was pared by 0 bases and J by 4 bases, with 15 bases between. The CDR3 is CASSQEGARGRETQYF. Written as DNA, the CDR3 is TGTGCCAGCAGCCAAGAAGGCGCCAGGGGACGAGAGACCCAGTACTTC.

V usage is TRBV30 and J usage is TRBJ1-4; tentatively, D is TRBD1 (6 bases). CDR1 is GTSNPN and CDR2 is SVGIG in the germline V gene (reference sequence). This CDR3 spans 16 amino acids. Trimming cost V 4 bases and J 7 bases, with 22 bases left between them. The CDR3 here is CAWTGRLGALREKLFF. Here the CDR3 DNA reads TGTGCCTGGACCGGGCGCTTGGGGGCGTTACGTGAAAAACTGTTTTTT.

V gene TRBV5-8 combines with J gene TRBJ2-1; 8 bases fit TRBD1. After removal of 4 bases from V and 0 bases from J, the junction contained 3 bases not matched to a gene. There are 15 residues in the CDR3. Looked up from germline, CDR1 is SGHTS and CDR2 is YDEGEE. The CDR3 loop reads CASSMTGVSYNEQFF. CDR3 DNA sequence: TGTGCCAGCAGCATGACAGGGGTCTCCTACAATGAGCAGTTCTTC.

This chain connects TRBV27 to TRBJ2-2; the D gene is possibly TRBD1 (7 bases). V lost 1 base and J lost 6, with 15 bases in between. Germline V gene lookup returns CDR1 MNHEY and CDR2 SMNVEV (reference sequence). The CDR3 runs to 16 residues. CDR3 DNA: TGTGCCAGCAGTTTATACCGACAGGGAGGATCCGGGGAGCTGTTTTTT. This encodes CASSLYRQGGSGELFF.

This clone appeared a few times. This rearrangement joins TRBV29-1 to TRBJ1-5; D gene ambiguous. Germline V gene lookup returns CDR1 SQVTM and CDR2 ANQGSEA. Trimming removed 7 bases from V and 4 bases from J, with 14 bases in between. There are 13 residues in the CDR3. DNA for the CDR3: TGCAGCGCAGCATTCGGGGTAAATCAGCCCCAGCATTTT. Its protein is CSAAFGVNQPQHF.

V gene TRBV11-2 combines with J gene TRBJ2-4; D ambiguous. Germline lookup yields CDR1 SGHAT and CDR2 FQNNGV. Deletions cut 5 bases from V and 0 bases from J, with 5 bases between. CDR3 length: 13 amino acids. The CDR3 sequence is CASSRLAKNIQYF. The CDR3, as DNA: TGTGCCAGCAGCAGACTAGCCAAAAACATTCAGTACTTC.

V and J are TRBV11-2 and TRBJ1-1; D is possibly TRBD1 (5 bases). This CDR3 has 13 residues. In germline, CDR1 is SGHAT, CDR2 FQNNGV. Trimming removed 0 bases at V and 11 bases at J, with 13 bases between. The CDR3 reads CASSLDSGGMAFF. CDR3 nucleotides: TGTGCCAGCAGCTTAGATTCGGGGGGGATGGCTTTCTTT.

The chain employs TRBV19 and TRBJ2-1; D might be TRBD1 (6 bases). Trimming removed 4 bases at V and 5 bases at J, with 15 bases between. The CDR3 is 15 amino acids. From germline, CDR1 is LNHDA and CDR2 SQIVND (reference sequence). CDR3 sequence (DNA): TGTGCCAGTAGTAGCCGGGACATATCGAACAATGAGCAGTTCTTC. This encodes CASSSRDISNNEQFF.

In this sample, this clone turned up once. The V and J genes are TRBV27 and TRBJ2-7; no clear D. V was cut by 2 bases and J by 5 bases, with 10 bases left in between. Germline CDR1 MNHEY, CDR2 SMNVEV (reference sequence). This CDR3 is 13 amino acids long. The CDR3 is CASSLGRYHEQYF. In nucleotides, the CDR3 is TGTGCCAGCAGTTTAGGCAGATACCACGAGCAGTACTTC.

The CDR3 sequence: CASRAGPLAGELFF. CDR3 sequence (DNA): TGTGCCAGCAGGGCTGGTCCCCTTGCCGGGGAGCTGTTTTTT. The chain employs TRBV14 and TRBJ2-2; D ambiguous. V was cut by 6 bases and J by 6 bases, with 14 bases left in between. CDR1 is SGHDN and CDR2 is FVKESK in the germline V gene. There are 14 residues in the CDR3.

The CDR3 reads CASSLGDSHSPLHF. CDR3 sequence (DNA): TGTGCCAGCAGCTTAGGGGACTCTCATTCACCCCTCCACTTT. J is TRBJ1-6 and V is TRBV7-2; D is possibly TRBD1 (5 bases). The CDR3 contains 14 residues. Trimming cost V 1 base and J 8 bases, with 9 bases left between them. Germline loops: CDR1 SGHTA, CDR2 FQGNSA.

In DNA form, the CDR3 reads TGTGCCAGCAGAAAGGGGACAGGGGTTAATGAAAAACTGTTTTTT. Amino acids: CASRKGTGVNEKLFF. This chain uses TRBV6-5 with TRBJ1-4, with 10 bases matching TRBD1. CDR1 and CDR2 from the germline V gene are MNHEY and SVGAGI. V lost 6 bases to trimming and J lost 4 bases; unmatched junction nucleotides: 5. The CDR3 has 15 amino acids.

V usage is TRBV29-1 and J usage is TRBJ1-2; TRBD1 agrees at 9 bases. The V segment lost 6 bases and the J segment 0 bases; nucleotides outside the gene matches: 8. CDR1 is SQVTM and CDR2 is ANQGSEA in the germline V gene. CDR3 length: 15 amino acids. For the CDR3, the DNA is TGCAGCGTGGTGGACAGGGGCCTAGCTAACTATGGCTACACCTTC. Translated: CSVVDRGLANYGYTF. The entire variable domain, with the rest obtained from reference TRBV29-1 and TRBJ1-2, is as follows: SAVISQKPSRDICQRGTSLTIQCQVDSQVTMMFWYRQQPGQSLTLIATANQGSEATYESGFVIDKFPISRPNLTFSTLTVSNMSPEDSSIYLCSVVDRGLANYGYTFGSGTRLTVV.

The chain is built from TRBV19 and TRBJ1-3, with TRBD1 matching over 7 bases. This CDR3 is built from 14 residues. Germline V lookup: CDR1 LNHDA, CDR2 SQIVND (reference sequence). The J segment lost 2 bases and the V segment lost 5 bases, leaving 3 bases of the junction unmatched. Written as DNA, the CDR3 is TGTGCCAGTAGTCAACAGGGGCCTGGAAACACCATATATTTT. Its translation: CASSQQGPGNTIYF.

The CDR3 DNA reads TGTGCCAGCGCCCCAAACGCGAAAACAGGGTACGCCGGGGAGCTGTTTTTT. It yields the protein CASAPNAKTGYAGELFF. The chain recombines TRBV3-1 (or the pseudogene TRBV3-2) with TRBJ2-2, with D possibly matching TRBD1 (6 bases). CDR3 length: 17 amino acids. V lost 8 bases and J lost 6, with 25 bases in between. CDR1 is LGHDT and CDR2 is YNNKEL in the germline V gene (reference sequence).

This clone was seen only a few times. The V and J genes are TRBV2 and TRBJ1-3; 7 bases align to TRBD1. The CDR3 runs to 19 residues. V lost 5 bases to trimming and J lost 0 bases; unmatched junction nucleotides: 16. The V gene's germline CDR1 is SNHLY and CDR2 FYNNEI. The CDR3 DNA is TGTGCCAGCAGTTTGACAGGGTTGAAACCTAGCAACTCTGGAAACACCATATATTTT. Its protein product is CASSLTGLKPSNSGNTIYF.

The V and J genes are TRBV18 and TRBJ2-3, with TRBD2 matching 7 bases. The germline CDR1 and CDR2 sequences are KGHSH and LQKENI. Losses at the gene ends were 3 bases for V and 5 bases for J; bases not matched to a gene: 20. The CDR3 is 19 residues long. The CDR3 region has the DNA TGTGCCAGCTCACCGGAACAGATCTCAGGGAGGGCCTTCAAAGATACGCAGTATTTT. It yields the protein CASSPEQISGRAFKDTQYF.